This is a list of T cell receptor beta chains from one sample in a study of T cell repertoires in cytomegalovirus infection. The antigens for these receptors are not known. One entry per CDR3 protein, called by TCRdb with MiXCR from the reads. There are about a million distinct CDR3 sequences in the sample; 30% to 40% occur only once, and more than 13% lies in the top ten. Specimen: cultured CD8+ T cells from PBMCs, collected from culture after CMV antigen stimulation. The receptors stem from a human donor in good health (CMV status not recorded). Some clones in this sample may be carry-over from other donors' samples. Both conserved end residues are part of each CDR3. The D gene is left open where the match is weak. Size tells how often a clone was seen (once, few, many) or the class of an expanded clone, and some rows leave it out.

v_call,clone_size,j_call,d_call,cdr3_aa,cdr3_nt
TRBV19,NA,TRBJ2-2,NA,CASSAQGVAGELFF,TGTGCCAGTAGTGCCCAGGGAGTGGCCGGGGAGCTGTTTTTT
TRBV28,many,TRBJ1-1,NA,CASSLSHLNTEAFF,TGTGCCAGCAGTTTATCGCACCTGAACACTGAAGCTTTCTTT
TRBV28,NA,TRBJ2-7,NA,CASHSEIRRAYEQYF,TGTGCCTCCCACTCTGAAATTCGACGGGCCTACGAGCAGTACTTC
TRBV27,NA,TRBJ1-3,NA,CASSFSGFGNTIYF,TGTGCCAGCAGTTTCTCTGGGTTTGGAAACACCATATATTTT
TRBV7-4,NA,TRBJ2-3,NA,CASSLEGFLDTQYF,TGTGCCAGCAGCTTAGAAGGCTTTCTAGATACGCAGTATTTT
TRBV5-4,NA,TRBJ2-3,NA,CASTPGYTDTQYF,TGTGCCAGCACCCCCGGATACACAGATACGCAGTATTTT
TRBV7-6,many,TRBJ2-1,NA,CASSPLGGPFYNEQFF,TGTGCCAGCAGCCCACTTGGGGGGCCCTTCTACAATGAGCAGTTCTTC
TRBV7-2,few,TRBJ2-2,NA,CASSRDSRGELFF,TGTGCCAGCAGCCGAGACAGCCGCGGGGAGCTGTTTTTT
TRBV12-3/TRBV12-4,few,TRBJ1-5,TRBD1,CASSLGDRYNQPQHF,TGTGCCAGCAGTCTGGGGGACAGGTACAATCAGCCCCAGCATTTT
TRBV7-9,few,TRBJ2-5,NA,CASSFPGAEQETQYF,TGTGCCAGCAGCTTCCCGGGGGCCGAACAAGAGACCCAGTACTTC
TRBV5-1,NA,TRBJ1-1,TRBD1,CASGLDRANTEAFF,TGCGCCAGCGGCTTAGACAGGGCTAACACTGAAGCTTTCTTT
TRBV6-6,few,TRBJ1-2,NA,CASRPRGQAYGYTF,TGTGCCAGCAGACCCCGCGGGCAGGCTTATGGCTACACCTTC
TRBV19,NA,TRBJ1-2,NA,CASSRFGQGTNYGYTF,TGTGCCAGTAGCCGGTTCGGGCAGGGGACTAACTATGGCTACACCTTC
TRBV27,NA,TRBJ2-3,TRBD2,CASSQTSGGEITDTQYF,TGTGCCAGCAGCCAGACTAGCGGGGGAGAGATCACAGATACGCAGTATTTT
TRBV13,NA,TRBJ2-7,TRBD2,CASSPGTTHEQYF,TGTGCCAGCAGCCCGGGGACTACCCACGAGCAGTACTTC
TRBV12-3/TRBV12-4,many,TRBJ1-4,TRBD1,CASSRGTGVENEKLFF,TGTGCCAGCAGTCGCGGGACAGGCGTCGAAAATGAAAAACTGTTTTTT
TRBV19,NA,TRBJ1-2,NA,CASRTRASEDYGYTF,TGTGCCAGTAGAACCCGGGCCTCTGAGGACTATGGCTACACCTTC
TRBV25-1,few,TRBJ1-1,NA,CASSEQSGFTEAFF,TGTGCCAGCAGTGAACAATCAGGATTCACTGAAGCTTTCTTT
TRBV4-1,NA,TRBJ1-1,NA,CASSQASMGNTEAFF,TGCGCCAGCAGCCAAGCCAGTATGGGGAACACTGAAGCTTTCTTT
TRBV6-2/TRBV6-3,NA,TRBJ1-2,NA,CASRPAFDRRYGYTF,TGTGCCAGCAGACCAGCCTTTGACAGGCGTTATGGCTACACCTTC
TRBV12-5,few,TRBJ2-2,NA,CASGLVSTGYTGELFF,TGTGCTAGTGGTTTGGTATCAACAGGGTACACCGGGGAGCTGTTTTTT
TRBV7-9,many,TRBJ2-1,NA,CASSPGQGFYNEQFF,TGTGCCAGCAGCCCGGGGCAGGGGTTCTACAATGAGCAGTTCTTC
TRBV7-8,NA,TRBJ2-7,NA,CASSSGVSTYYEQYF,TGTGCCAGCAGCTCAGGGGTCTCTACCTACTACGAGCAGTACTTC
TRBV6-8,NA,TRBJ2-1,NA,CASSYKVDNEQFF,TGTGCCAGCAGTTATAAAGTGGACAATGAGCAGTTCTTC
TRBV28,NA,TRBJ2-1,TRBD1,CASSLPQGALNNEQFF,TGTGCCAGCAGTTTGCCTCAGGGGGCCCTTAACAATGAGCAGTTCTTC
TRBV6-1,few,TRBJ2-7,TRBD1,CASSPTGEYEQYF,TGTGCCAGCAGTCCGACAGGGGAGTACGAGCAGTACTTC
TRBV2,once,TRBJ1-5,NA,CASSEIGSPNQPQHF,TGTGCCAGCAGTGAGATAGGCTCTCCTAATCAGCCCCAGCATTTT
TRBV28,few,TRBJ2-5,NA,CASSFPRAGHPAYF,TGTGCCAGCAGCTTCCCCCGGGCCGGGCACCCGGCGTACTTC
TRBV3-1,NA,TRBJ2-1,NA,CASSQGDSSPNEQFF,TGTGCCAGCAGCCAAGGGGACTCCTCACCCAATGAGCAGTTCTTC
TRBV7-8,few,TRBJ2-2,TRBD1,CASSFPGGAETGELFF,TGTGCCAGCAGCTTTCCAGGGGGCGCGGAAACCGGGGAGCTGTTTTTT
TRBV6-5,NA,TRBJ2-3,TRBD2,CASSYSGDSGGSSDTQYF,TGTGCCAGCAGTTACTCAGGTGATAGCGGGGGTTCGTCAGATACGCAGTATTTT
TRBV25-1,NA,TRBJ1-5,NA,CASSELWDQPQHF,TGTGCCAGCAGTGAATTGTGGGATCAGCCCCAGCATTTT
TRBV5-8,NA,TRBJ2-1,NA,CASSLVAKGNEQFF,TGTGCCAGCAGCTTGGTGGCGAAAGGCAATGAGCAGTTCTTC
TRBV5-6,NA,TRBJ1-2,NA,CASTRQKGLVYGYTF,TGTGCCAGCACTCGACAGAAGGGGTTGGTCTATGGCTACACCTTC
TRBV5-6,few,TRBJ1-1,NA,CASSFSGPLMNTEAFF,TGTGCCAGCAGCTTTTCAGGCCCCCTAATGAACACTGAAGCTTTCTTT
TRBV5-6,NA,TRBJ2-3,TRBD1,CASSPFYRTGATDTQYF,TGTGCCAGCAGCCCTTTTTACCGGACAGGGGCTACAGATACGCAGTATTTT
TRBV12-3/TRBV12-4,many,TRBJ2-5,NA,CASSSTGDSGGYVRETQYF,TGTGCCAGCAGTTCGACAGGGGATAGCGGGGGCTACGTTCGAGAGACCCAGTACTTC
TRBV10-3,NA,TRBJ2-6,NA,CAITEYGSGANVLTF,TGTGCCATCACTGAGTATGGATCTGGGGCCAACGTCCTGACTTTC
TRBV7-2,many,TRBJ1-5,TRBD1,CASSLKGAHQPQHF,TGTGCCAGCAGCTTAAAGGGGGCGCATCAGCCCCAGCATTTT
TRBV7-8,few,TRBJ2-5,NA,CASTLSRETQYF,TGTGCCAGCACTCTCAGTAGGGAGACCCAGTACTTC
TRBV6-2/TRBV6-3,NA,TRBJ1-2,NA,CASSLDGLFYGYTF,TGTGCCAGCAGTCTCGATGGGCTCTTCTATGGCTACACCTTC
TRBV4-1,NA,TRBJ2-3,TRBD2,CASSQELPGAGNTDTQYF,TGCGCCAGCAGCCAAGAACTCCCCGGAGCGGGGAACACAGATACGCAGTATTTT
TRBV4-1,once,TRBJ1-1,NA,CASSQVTGTNTEAFF,TGCGCCAGCAGCCAAGTAACAGGGACGAACACTGAAGCTTTCTTT
TRBV19,few,TRBJ2-2,NA,CASTSRNTGELFF,TGTGCCAGTACCTCGAGGAACACCGGGGAGCTGTTTTTT
TRBV7-9,few,TRBJ1-5,NA,CASSPGELISNQPQHF,TGTGCCAGCAGCCCAGGGGAACTCATTAGCAATCAGCCCCAGCATTTT
TRBV5-1,few,TRBJ2-6,NA,CASSFPVAQTGANVLTF,TGCGCCAGCAGCTTCCCGGTGGCCCAAACCGGGGCCAACGTCCTGACTTTC
TRBV9,NA,TRBJ2-5,NA,CASSAGGRGHETQYF,TGTGCCAGCAGCGCGGGGGGCAGGGGGCACGAGACCCAGTACTTC
TRBV7-9,few,TRBJ1-1,NA,CASSSPLRGVEAFF,TGTGCCAGCAGTTCCCCACTCAGGGGTGTTGAAGCTTTCTTT
TRBV6-5,NA,TRBJ2-3,TRBD1,CASSYVRDGTGRIDTQYF,TGTGCCAGCAGTTACGTACGTGACGGGACAGGGAGGATAGATACGCAGTATTTT
TRBV27,few,TRBJ2-2,TRBD2,CASSTGGAGGELFF,TGTGCCAGCAGCACCGGGGGGGCCGGCGGGGAGCTGTTTTTT
TRBV4-3,NA,TRBJ2-3,NA,CASSQERQAVFTDTQYF,TGCGCCAGCAGCCAAGAACGACAGGCAGTCTTCACAGATACGCAGTATTTT
TRBV27,few,TRBJ2-3,NA,CASSLYPMRGRTDTQYF,TGTGCCAGCAGTTTATATCCGATGCGGGGGCGAACAGATACGCAGTATTTT
TRBV12-3/TRBV12-4,NA,TRBJ1-1,TRBD1,CASSLPGEGAVNTEAFF,TGTGCCAGCAGTCTCCCGGGGGAGGGGGCGGTGAACACTGAAGCTTTCTTT
TRBV6-2/TRBV6-3,NA,TRBJ1-1,NA,CASSYTAREAFF,TGTGCCAGCAGTTACACGGCCCGTGAAGCTTTCTTT
TRBV5-8,few,TRBJ2-1,NA,CASSTYSILYNEQFF,TGTGCCAGCAGCACGTATTCGATTCTATACAATGAGCAGTTCTTC
TRBV7-2,many,TRBJ2-7,NA,CASSPVGSYEQYF,TGTGCCAGCAGCCCCGTGGGTTCCTACGAGCAGTACTTC
TRBV11-2,NA,TRBJ2-2,NA,CASSHDSLPAVGGIAGELFF,TGCGCCAGCAGCCATGATTCCCTACCCGCGGTAGGTGGGATCGCCGGGGAGCTGTTTTTT